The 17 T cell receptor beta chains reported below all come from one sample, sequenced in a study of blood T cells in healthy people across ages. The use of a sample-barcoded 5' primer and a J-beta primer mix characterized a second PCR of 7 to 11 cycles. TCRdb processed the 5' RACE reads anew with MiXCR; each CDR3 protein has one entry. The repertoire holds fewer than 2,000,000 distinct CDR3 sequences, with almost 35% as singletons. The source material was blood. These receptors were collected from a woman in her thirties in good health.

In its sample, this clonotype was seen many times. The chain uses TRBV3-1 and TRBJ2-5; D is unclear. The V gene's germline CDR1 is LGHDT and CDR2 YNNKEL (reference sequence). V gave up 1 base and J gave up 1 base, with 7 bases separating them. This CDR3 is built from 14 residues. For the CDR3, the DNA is TGTGCCAGCAGCCAAGGGAATTTCCAAGAGACCCAGTACTTC. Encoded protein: CASSQGNFQETQYF.

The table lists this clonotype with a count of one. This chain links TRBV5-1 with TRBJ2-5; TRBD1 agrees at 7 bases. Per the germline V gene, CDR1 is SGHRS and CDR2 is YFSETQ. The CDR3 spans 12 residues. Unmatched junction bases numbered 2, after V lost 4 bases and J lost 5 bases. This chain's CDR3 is CASSTGVETQYF. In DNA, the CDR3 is TGCGCCAGCAGCACAGGGGTGGAGACCCAGTACTTC.

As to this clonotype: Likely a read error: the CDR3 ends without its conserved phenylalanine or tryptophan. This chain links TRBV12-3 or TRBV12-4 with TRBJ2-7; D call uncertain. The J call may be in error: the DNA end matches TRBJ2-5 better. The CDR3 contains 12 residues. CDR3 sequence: CASSFIGETQYC. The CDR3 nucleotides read TGTGCCAGCAGTTTCATCGGAGAGACCCAGTACTGC.

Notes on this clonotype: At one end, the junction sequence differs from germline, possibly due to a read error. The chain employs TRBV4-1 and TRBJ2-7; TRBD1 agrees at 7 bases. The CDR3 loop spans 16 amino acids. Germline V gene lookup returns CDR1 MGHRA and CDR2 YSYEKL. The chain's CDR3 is CAGSQGETQGYNEQYF. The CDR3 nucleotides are TGCGCCGGCAGCCAAGGGGAGACACAGGGGTACAACGAGCAGTACTTC.

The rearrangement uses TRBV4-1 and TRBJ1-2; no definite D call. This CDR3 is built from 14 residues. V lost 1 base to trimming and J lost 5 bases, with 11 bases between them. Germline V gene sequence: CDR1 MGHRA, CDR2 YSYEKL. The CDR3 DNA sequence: TGCGCCAGCAGCCAAGGACCCATAGGATATGGCTACACCTTC. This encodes CASSQGPIGYGYTF.

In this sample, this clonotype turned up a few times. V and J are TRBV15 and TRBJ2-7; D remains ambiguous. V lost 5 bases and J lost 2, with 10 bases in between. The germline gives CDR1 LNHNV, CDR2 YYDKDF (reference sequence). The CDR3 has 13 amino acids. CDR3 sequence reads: CATSGDLTYEQYF. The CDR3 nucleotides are TGTGCCACCAGCGGCGACCTCACCTACGAGCAGTACTTC.

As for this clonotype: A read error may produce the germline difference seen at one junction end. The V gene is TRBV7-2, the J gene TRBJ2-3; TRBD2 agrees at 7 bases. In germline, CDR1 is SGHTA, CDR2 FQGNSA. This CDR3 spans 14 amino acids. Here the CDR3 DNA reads TGTGCCTGCAGCTTACCCGCGCGGGGGGATACGCAGTATTTT. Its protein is CACSLPARGDTQYF. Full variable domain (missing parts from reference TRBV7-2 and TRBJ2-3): GAGVSQSPSNKVTEKGKDVELRCDPISGHTALYWYRQSLGQGLEFLIYFQGNSAPDKSGLPSDRFSAERTGGSVSTLTIQRTQQEDSAVYLCACSLPARGDTQYFGPGTRLTVL.

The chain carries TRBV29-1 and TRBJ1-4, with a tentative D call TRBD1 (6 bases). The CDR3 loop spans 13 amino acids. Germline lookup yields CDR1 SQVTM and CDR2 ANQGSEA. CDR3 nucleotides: TGCAGAGGGACACAGGGAAGAGATGAAAAACTGTTTTTT. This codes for CRGTQGRDEKLFF.

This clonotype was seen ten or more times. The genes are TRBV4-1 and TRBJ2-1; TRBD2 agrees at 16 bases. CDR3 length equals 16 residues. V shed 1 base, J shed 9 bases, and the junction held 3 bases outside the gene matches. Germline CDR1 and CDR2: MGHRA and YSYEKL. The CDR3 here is CASSQAGLAGGIEQFF. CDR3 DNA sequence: TGCGCCAGCAGCCAAGCGGGACTAGCGGGAGGGATTGAGCAGTTCTTC.

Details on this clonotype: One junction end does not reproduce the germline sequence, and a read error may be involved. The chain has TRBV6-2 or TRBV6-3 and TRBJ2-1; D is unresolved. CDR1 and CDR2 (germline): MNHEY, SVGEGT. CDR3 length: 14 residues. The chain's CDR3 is CASSYSPRTNEQFF. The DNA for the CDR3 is TGTGCCAGTAGTTACTCCCCTAGAACCAATGAGCAGTTCTTC.

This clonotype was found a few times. The CDR3 nucleotides are TGTGCCAGCAGCTTGGCCGGGACAGCTAACGAGCAGTACTTC. This encodes CASSLAGTANEQYF. V gene TRBV7-9 combines with J gene TRBJ2-7; 7 nucleotides match TRBD1. After removal of 3 bases from V and 5 bases from J, the junction contained 7 bases not matched to a gene. The CDR3 length is 14 residues. CDR1 is SEHNR and CDR2 is FQNEAQ in the germline V gene (reference sequence).

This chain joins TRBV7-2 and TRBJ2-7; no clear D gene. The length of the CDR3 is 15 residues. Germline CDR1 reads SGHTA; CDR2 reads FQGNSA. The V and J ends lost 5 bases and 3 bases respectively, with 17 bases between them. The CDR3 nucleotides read TGTGCCAGCAGCCAGAACTATCAACAGATCTACGAGCAGTACTTC. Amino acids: CASSQNYQQIYEQYF.

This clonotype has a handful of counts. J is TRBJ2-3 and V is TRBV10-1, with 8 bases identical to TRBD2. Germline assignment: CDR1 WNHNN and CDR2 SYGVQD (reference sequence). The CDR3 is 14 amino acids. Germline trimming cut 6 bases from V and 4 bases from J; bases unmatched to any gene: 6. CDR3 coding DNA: TGCGCCAGCAGGGGAGCGGGAGATGCAGATACGCAGTATTTT. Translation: CASRGAGDADTQYF.

The CDR3 DNA reads as TGTGCCAGCAGCCCAGTTTCAGGTTTTGATACTAACTATGGCTACACCTTC. Its protein product is CASSPVSGFDTNYGYTF. The chain uses TRBV7-2 and TRBJ1-2; D is undetermined. The ends were cut back, 5 bases at V and 0 bases at J, with 19 bases in the middle. This CDR3 has 17 amino acids. Germline assignment: CDR1 SGHTA and CDR2 FQGNSA. The entire variable domain, with the rest obtained from reference TRBV7-2 and TRBJ1-2, is as follows: GAGVSQSPSNKVTEKGKDVELRCDPISGHTALYWYRQSLGQGLEFLIYFQGNSAPDKSGLPSDRFSAERTGGSVSTLTIQRTQQEDSAVYLCASSPVSGFDTNYGYTFGSGTRLTVV.

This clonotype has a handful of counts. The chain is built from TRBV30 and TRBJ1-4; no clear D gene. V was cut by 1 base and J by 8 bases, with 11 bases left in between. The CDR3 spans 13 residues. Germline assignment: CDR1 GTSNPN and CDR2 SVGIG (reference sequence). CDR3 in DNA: TGTGCCTGGAGTGCCCCCCGGGGAGAAAAACTGTTTTTT. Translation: CAWSAPRGEKLFF. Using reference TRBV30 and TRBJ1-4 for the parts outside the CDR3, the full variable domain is SQTIHQWPATLVQPVGSPLSLECTVEGTSNPNLYWYRQAAGRGLQLLFYSVGIGQISSEVPQNLSASRPQDRQFILSSKKLLLSDSGFYLCAWSAPRGEKLFFGSGTQLSVL.

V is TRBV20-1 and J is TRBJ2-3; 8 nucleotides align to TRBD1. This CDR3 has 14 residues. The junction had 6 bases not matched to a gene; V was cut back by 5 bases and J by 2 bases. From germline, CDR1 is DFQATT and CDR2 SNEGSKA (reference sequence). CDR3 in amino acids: CSALGTGFTDTQYF. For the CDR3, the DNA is TGCAGTGCTCTAGGGACAGGCTTCACAGATACGCAGTATTTT.

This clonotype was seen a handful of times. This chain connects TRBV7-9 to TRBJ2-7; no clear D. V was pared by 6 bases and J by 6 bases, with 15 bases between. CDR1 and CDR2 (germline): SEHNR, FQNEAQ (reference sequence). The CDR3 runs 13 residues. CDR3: CASSSNLDGEQYF. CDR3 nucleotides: TGTGCCAGCAGTTCCAACCTGGACGGCGAGCAGTACTTC.